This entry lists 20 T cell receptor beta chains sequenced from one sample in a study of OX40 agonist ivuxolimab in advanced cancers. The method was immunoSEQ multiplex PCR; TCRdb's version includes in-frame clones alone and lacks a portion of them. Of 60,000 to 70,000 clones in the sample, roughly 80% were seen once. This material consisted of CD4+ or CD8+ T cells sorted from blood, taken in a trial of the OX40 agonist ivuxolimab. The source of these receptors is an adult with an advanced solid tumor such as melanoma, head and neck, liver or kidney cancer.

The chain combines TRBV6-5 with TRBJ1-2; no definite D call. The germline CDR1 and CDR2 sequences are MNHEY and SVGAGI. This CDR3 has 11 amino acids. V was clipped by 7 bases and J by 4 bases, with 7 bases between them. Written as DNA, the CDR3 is TGTGCCAGCAATTCCGTCTATGGCTACACCTTC. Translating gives CASNSVYGYTF.

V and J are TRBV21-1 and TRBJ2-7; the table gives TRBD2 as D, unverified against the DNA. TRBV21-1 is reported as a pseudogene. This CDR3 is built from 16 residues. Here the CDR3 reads CASSKLAGRESGEQYF. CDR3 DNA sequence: TGTGCCAGCAGCAAATTGGCGGGGAGAGAGAGCGGCGAGCAGTACTTC.

The CDR3 DNA is TGTGCCAGCAGTTTATCCCAGGGCTCTCCAGCTTTCTTT. This translates into CASSLSQGSPAFF. The gene calls are TRBV27 and TRBJ1-1, with a tentative D call TRBD1 (5 bases). Germline values: CDR1 MNHEY, CDR2 SMNVEV (reference sequence). V dropped 0 bases and J dropped 10 bases, with 12 bases sitting between them. The CDR3 has 13 amino acids.

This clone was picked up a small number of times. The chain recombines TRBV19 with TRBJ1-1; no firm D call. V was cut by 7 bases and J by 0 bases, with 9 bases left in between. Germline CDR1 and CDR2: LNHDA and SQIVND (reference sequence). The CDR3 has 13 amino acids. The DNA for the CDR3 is TGTGCCAGTACTGGAGCGATGAACACTGAAGCTTTCTTT. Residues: CASTGAMNTEAFF.

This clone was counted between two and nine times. CDR3 sequence reads: CASSEAGLAGARRGTDTQYF. CDR3 nucleotide sequence: TGTGCCAGCAGTGAAGCGGGACTAGCGGGGGCCCGGCGGGGCACAGATACGCAGTATTTT. This chain uses TRBV6-1 with TRBJ2-3; 14 positions agree with TRBD2. Germline V gene lookup returns CDR1 MNHNS and CDR2 SASEGT. This CDR3 region has 20 residues. J was trimmed by 1 base and V by 0 bases; bases with no gene match: 9.

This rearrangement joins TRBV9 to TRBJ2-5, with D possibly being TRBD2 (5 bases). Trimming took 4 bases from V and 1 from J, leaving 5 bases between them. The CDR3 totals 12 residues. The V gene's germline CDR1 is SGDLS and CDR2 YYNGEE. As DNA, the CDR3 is TGTGCCAGCAGCACTAGCCAAGAGACCCAGTACTTC. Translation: CASSTSQETQYF.

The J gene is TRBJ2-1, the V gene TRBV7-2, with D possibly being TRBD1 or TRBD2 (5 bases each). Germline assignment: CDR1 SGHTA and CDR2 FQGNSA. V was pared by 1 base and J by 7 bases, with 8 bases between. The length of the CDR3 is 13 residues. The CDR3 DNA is TGTGCCAGCAGCTTAGGTTGGGGGAATGAGCAGTTCTTC. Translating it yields CASSLGWGNEQFF.

The CDR3 sequence is CAWRGQGDEKLFF. In DNA, the CDR3 is TGTGCCTGGAGGGGACAGGGGGATGAAAAACTGTTTTTT. V is TRBV30 and J is TRBJ1-4; 11 bases align to TRBD1. CDR1 is GTSNPN and CDR2 is SVGIG in the germline V gene (reference sequence). V shed 3 bases, J shed 6 bases, and the junction held 0 bases outside the gene matches. The CDR3 has 13 amino acids.

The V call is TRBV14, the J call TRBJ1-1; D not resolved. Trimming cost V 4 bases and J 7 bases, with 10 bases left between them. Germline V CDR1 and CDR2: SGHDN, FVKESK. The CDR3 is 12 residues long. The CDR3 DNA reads TGTGCCAGCAGCCGAGAAGTCAGTGAAGCTTTCTTT. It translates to CASSREVSEAFF.

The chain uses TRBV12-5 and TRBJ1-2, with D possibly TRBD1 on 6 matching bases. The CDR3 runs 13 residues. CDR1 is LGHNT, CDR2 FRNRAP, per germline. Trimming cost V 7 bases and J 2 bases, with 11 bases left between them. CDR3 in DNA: TGTGCTAGTGATACAGGGACAAACTATGGCTACACCTTC. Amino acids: CASDTGTNYGYTF.

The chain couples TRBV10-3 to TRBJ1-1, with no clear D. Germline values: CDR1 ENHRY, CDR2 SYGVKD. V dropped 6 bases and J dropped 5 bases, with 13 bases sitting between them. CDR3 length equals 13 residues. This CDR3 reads CAIRSGQKTEAFF. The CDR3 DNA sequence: TGTGCCATCAGGAGCGGCCAGAAAACTGAAGCTTTCTTT.

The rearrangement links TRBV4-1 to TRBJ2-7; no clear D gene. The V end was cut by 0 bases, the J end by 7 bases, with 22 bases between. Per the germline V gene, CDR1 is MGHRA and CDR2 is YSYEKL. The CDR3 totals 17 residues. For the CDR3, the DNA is TGCGCCAGCAGCCAAGATCTTCTCGGGCTAAACCCTAGAGAGCAGTACTTC. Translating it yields CASSQDLLGLNPREQYF.

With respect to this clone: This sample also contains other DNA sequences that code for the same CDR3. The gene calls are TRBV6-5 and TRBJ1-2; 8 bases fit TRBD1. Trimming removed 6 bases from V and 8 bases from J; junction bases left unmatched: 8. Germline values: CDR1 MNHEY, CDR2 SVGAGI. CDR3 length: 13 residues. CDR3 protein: CASRPGQGEGYTF. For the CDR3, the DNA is TGTGCCAGCAGACCCGGACAGGGTGAGGGCTACACCTTC.

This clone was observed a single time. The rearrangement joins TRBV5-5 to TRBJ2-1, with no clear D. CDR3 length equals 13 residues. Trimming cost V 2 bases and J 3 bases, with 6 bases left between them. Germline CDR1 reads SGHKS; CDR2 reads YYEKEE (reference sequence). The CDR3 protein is CASSFSYYNEQFF. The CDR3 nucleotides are TGTGCCAGCAGCTTCTCTTACTACAATGAGCAGTTCTTC.

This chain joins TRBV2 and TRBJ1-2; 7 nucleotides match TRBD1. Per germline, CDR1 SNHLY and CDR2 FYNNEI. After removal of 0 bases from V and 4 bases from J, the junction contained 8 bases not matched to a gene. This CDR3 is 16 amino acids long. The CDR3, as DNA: TGTGCCAGCAGTGAAGCACTACCGACAGGGCTCTATGGCTACACCTTC. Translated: CASSEALPTGLYGYTF. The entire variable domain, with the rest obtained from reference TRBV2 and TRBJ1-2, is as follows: EPEVTQTPSHQVTQMGQEVILRCVPISNHLYFYWYRQILGQKVEFLVSFYNNEISEKSEIFDDQFSVERPDGSNFTLKIRSTKLEDSAMYFCASSEALPTGLYGYTFGSGTRLTVV.

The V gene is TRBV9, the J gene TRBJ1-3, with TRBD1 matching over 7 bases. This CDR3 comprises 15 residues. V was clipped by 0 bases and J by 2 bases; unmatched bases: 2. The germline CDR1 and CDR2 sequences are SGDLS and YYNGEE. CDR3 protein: CASSVAQGTGNTIYF. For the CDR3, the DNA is TGTGCCAGCAGCGTAGCACAGGGGACTGGAAACACCATATATTTT.

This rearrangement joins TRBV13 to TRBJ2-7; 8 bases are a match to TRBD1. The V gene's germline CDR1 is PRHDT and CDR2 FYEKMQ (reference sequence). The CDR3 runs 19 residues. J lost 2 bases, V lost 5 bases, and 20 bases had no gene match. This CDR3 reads CASSARRRRQGPSTYEQYF. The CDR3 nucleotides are TGTGCCAGCAGCGCCCGAAGGCGGCGACAGGGGCCATCGACCTACGAGCAGTACTTC.

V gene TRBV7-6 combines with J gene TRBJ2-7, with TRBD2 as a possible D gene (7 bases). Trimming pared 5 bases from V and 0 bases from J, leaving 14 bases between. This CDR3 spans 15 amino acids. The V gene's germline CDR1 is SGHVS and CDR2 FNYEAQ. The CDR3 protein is CASSRAGASSYEQYF. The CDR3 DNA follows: TGTGCCAGCAGCCGGGCGGGGGCCTCCTCCTACGAGCAGTACTTC.

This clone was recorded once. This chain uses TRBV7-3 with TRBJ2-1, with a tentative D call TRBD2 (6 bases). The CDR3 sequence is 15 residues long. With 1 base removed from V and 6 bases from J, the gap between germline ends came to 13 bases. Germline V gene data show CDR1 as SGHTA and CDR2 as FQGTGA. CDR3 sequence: CASSLMGGRFNEQFF. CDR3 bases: TGTGCCAGCAGCTTAATGGGGGGACGGTTCAATGAGCAGTTCTTC.

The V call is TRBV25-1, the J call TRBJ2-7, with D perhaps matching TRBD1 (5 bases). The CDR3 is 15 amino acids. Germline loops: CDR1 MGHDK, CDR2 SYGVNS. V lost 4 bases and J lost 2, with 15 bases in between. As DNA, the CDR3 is TGTGCCAGCAGTGGGCAGGGCCTCCTCCCCTACGAGCAGTACTTC. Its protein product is CASSGQGLLPYEQYF.